These T cell receptor beta chains were read from a single sample in a study of shared clonotypes between healthy human individuals. Sequencing was performed with immunoSEQ multiplex PCR; in TCRdb, only in-frame clones are kept and a portion is missing. The sample records hundreds of thousands of clones, about 95% being singletons. Sequencing was done on a sample of naive CD8+ T cells sorted from blood. These receptors came from a woman in her thirties in good health. Both conserved end residues are part of each CDR3. The D gene is left open where the match is weak. Clone size appears in some rows only: once, few, many, or a class for an expanded clone.

.,TRBJ2-7,TRBV5-8,.,CASSFGSGSYEQYF,TGTGCCAGCAGCTTTGGGAGCGGATCCTACGAGCAGTACTTC
.,TRBJ2-7,TRBV6-4,.,CASTAPEQYF,TGTGCCAGCACCGCTCCCGAGCAGTACTTC
.,TRBJ2-6,TRBV7-2,.,CASSFPRERVYSGANVLTF,TGTGCCAGCAGCTTTCCCCGGGAGCGGGTGTACTCTGGGGCCAACGTCCTGACTTTC
.,TRBJ2-7,TRBV6-1,.,CASSDMMSYEQYF,TGTGCCAGCAGTGATATGATGTCCTACGAGCAGTACTTC
.,TRBJ2-5,TRBV4-1,.,CASSQDGEWTQYF,TGCGCCAGCAGCCAAGACGGCGAGTGGACCCAGTACTTC
.,TRBJ2-7,TRBV7-9,.,CASRRDLNYEQYF,TGTGCCAGCAGGCGGGACCTAAACTACGAGCAGTACTTC
TRBD1,TRBJ1-1,TRBV5-8,.,CASSLPLRTGESQAFF,TGTGCCAGCAGCTTACCTTTGCGGACAGGAGAATCCCAAGCTTTCTTT
TRBD2,TRBJ2-5,TRBV15,.,CATDTKSGSRETQYF,TGTGCCACGGACACTAAGAGCGGGAGTAGGGAGACCCAGTACTTC
TRBD2,TRBJ2-1,TRBV27,.,CASSFVGGSGEQFF,TGTGCCAGCAGTTTCGTGGGAGGGTCGGGGGAGCAGTTCTTC
TRBD2,TRBJ2-2,TRBV28,.,CASSSGLASTGELFF,TGTGCCAGCAGTTCGGGACTAGCGAGCACCGGGGAGCTGTTTTTT
TRBD2,TRBJ2-1,TRBV27,.,CASSSPGLAGYEQFF,TGTGCCAGCAGTTCCCCCGGACTAGCAGGCTATGAGCAGTTCTTC
TRBD1,TRBJ2-1,TRBV29-1,.,CSSDRDRVVNEQFF,TGCAGCAGCGACCGGGACAGGGTCGTCAATGAGCAGTTCTTC
.,TRBJ2-7,TRBV16,.,CASSQSPVPSYEQYF,TGTGCCAGCAGCCAATCCCCAGTCCCCTCCTACGAGCAGTACTTC
.,TRBJ1-2,TRBV9,few,CASSGNREYGINYGYTF,TGTGCCAGCAGCGGGAACAGGGAATATGGAATTAACTATGGCTACACCTTC
TRBD1,TRBJ2-6,TRBV5-1,.,CASGTGQIYSGANVLTF,TGCGCCAGCGGTACGGGACAGATCTACTCTGGGGCCAACGTCCTGACTTTC
.,TRBJ2-5,TRBV27,.,CASRVQGGKETQYF,TGTGCCAGCAGGGTCCAGGGAGGTAAAGAGACCCAGTACTTC
.,TRBJ1-1,TRBV7-2,.,CASSLAGLNTEAFF,TGTGCCAGCAGCTTAGCGGGGTTGAACACTGAAGCTTTCTTT
TRBD1,TRBJ1-2,TRBV28,few,CASSLPLTGYGYTF,TGTGCCAGCAGTTTACCCCTGACAGGGTATGGCTACACCTTC
.,TRBJ1-1,TRBV28,.,CASRETGFLLGTEAFF,TGTGCCAGCAGGGAAACGGGGTTCCTCTTGGGCACTGAAGCTTTCTTT
.,TRBJ2-5,TRBV30,.,CAWSPIGSLAEQYF,TGTGCCTGGAGCCCTATAGGGTCCTTGGCAGAGCAGTACTTC
.,TRBJ1-1,TRBV5-1,once,CASSLRGGDTEAFF,TGCGCCAGCAGCTTGAGGGGCGGTGATACTGAAGCTTTCTTT
.,TRBJ1-2,TRBV27,.,CASSFGQSYGYTF,TGTGCCAGCAGTTTTGGGCAGTCATATGGCTACACCTTC
TRBD1,TRBJ2-1,TRBV19,.,CASSMEGGDEQFF,TGTGCCAGTAGTATGGAAGGGGGCGATGAGCAGTTCTTC
.,TRBJ2-7,TRBV28,.,CASSFPASRHEQYF,TGTGCCAGCAGTTTCCCCGCTAGCCGGCACGAGCAGTACTTC
.,TRBJ1-1,TRBV4-1,.,CASSQEEGRGEAFF,TGCGCCAGCAGCCAAGAAGAGGGGCGAGGTGAAGCTTTCTTT
.,TRBJ1-2,TRBV4-2,.,CASSPLTGSEDGYTF,TGTGCCAGCAGCCCCCTTACAGGGTCGGAGGATGGCTACACCTTC
TRBD1,TRBJ1-2,TRBV29-1,few,CSGVGGGAYGYTF,TGCAGCGGGGTCGGAGGGGGCGCCTATGGCTACACCTTC
.,TRBJ2-1,TRBV11-2,.,CASSLGQASFPGFHEQFF,TGTGCCAGCAGCTTAGGTCAGGCAAGTTTTCCTGGCTTCCATGAGCAGTTCTTC
.,TRBJ1-1,TRBV9,once,CASSVGSGEMNTEAFF,TGTGCCAGCAGCGTAGGCAGCGGCGAGATGAACACTGAAGCTTTCTTT
.,TRBJ2-7,TRBV28,.,CASRKTHPTYEQYF,TGTGCCAGCAGAAAGACACACCCGACCTACGAGCAGTACTTC
TRBD2,TRBJ2-3,TRBV27,.,CASREYTSGPQYF,TGTGCCAGCAGGGAGTATACTAGCGGGCCGCAGTATTTT
.,TRBJ2-7,TRBV6-1,.,CASRTDGAYEQYF,TGTGCCAGCAGGACCGACGGAGCCTACGAGCAGTACTTC
.,TRBJ2-3,TRBV27,.,CASSWGADTDTQYF,TGTGCCAGCAGCTGGGGGGCGGACACAGATACGCAGTATTTT
.,TRBJ1-5,TRBV27,.,CASSFLNQPQHF,TGTGCCAGCAGTTTTCTTAATCAGCCCCAGCATTTT
TRBD2,TRBJ2-3,TRBV7-2,.,CASRVIAGGPGDTQYF,TGTGCCAGCAGGGTAATAGCGGGAGGGCCAGGAGATACGCAGTATTTT
TRBD1,TRBJ1-5,TRBV6-6,.,CASSYQTGSGNQPQHF,TGTGCCAGCAGTTACCAGACAGGGAGCGGCAATCAGCCCCAGCATTTT
.,TRBJ1-1,TRBV15,.,CATSSPPNTEAFF,TGTGCCACCAGCAGCCCACCGAACACTGAAGCTTTCTTT
TRBD2,TRBJ2-3,TRBV19,once,CASSREGDTQYF,TGTGCCAGTAGTCGGGAGGGAGATACGCAGTATTTT
.,TRBJ1-3,TRBV28,few,CASSPGNTIYF,TGTGCCAGCAGTCCGGGAAACACCATATATTTT
.,TRBJ2-2,TRBV15,once,CATSRDSSSGELFF,TGTGCCACCAGCAGAGATTCTAGCTCCGGGGAGCTGTTTTTT
TRBD1,TRBJ1-2,TRBV2,.,CASSGGQGWGYTF,TGTGCCAGCAGCGGAGGACAGGGCTGGGGCTACACCTTC
.,TRBJ2-6,TRBV5-6,.,CASSFRSSGANVLTF,TGTGCCAGCAGTTTCAGGAGCTCTGGGGCCAACGTCCTGACTTTC
TRBD1,TRBJ2-1,TRBV5-1,.,CASSLGQGAGNEQFF,TGCGCCAGCAGCCTCGGACAGGGGGCGGGGAATGAGCAGTTCTTC
.,TRBJ2-6,TRBV7-8,.,CASSLRQSSGANVLTF,TGTGCCAGCAGCTTAAGACAGTCCTCTGGGGCCAACGTCCTGACTTTC
.,TRBJ2-2,TRBV28,.,CASSLSGRQNTGELFF,TGTGCCAGCAGTTTATCGGGACGCCAGAACACCGGGGAGCTGTTTTTT
TRBD1,TRBJ1-5,TRBV19,.,CASSMGNRGPNQPQHF,TGTGCCAGTAGTATGGGGAACAGGGGGCCGAATCAGCCCCAGCATTTT
.,TRBJ2-7,TRBV28,.,CASSLEGNSYEQYF,TGTGCCAGCAGTTTAGAGGGGAACTCCTACGAGCAGTACTTC
TRBD1,TRBJ2-4,TRBV5-4,.,CASSLVGQGGRTENIQYF,TGTGCCAGCAGCTTGGTTGGACAGGGAGGCCGGACAGAAAACATTCAGTACTTC
TRBD2,TRBJ2-1,TRBV7-8,once,CASSSGLAGGPFNEQFF,TGTGCCAGCAGCTCGGGACTAGCGGGAGGGCCATTTAATGAGCAGTTCTTC
TRBD1,TRBJ2-7,TRBV7-8,.,CASRDRLEQYF,TGTGCCAGCAGGGACAGGCTCGAGCAGTACTTC
.,TRBJ1-1,TRBV6-5,.,CASTIGGFNTEAFF,TGTGCCAGTACAATCGGTGGGTTTAACACTGAAGCTTTCTTT
.,TRBJ1-2,TRBV27,.,CASSLREGIYGYTF,TGTGCCAGCAGTTTAAGGGAAGGAATATATGGCTACACCTTC
TRBD1,TRBJ1-5,TRBV4-1,.,CASSQGTGDHQPQHF,TGCGCCAGCAGCCAAGGGACAGGGGACCATCAGCCCCAGCATTTT
TRBD2,TRBJ2-1,TRBV27,once,CASSLAGGIGEQFF,TGTGCCAGCAGTTTAGCGGGAGGGATAGGTGAGCAGTTCTTC
.,TRBJ1-5,TRBV6-1,.,CASISGISQPQHF,TGTGCCAGCATTTCAGGGATAAGCCAGCCCCAGCATTTT
.,TRBJ2-7,TRBV27,.,CASSFGRRYEQYF,TGTGCCAGCAGTTTCGGGCGTAGGTACGAGCAGTACTTC
TRBD2,TRBJ2-7,TRBV11-2,.,CASSLGAPEAGDPYEQYF,TGTGCCAGCAGCTTAGGCGCCCCCGAAGCGGGAGACCCCTACGAGCAGTACTTC
.,TRBJ2-7,TRBV27,.,CASSRVGMGYEQYF,TGTGCCAGCAGTCGGGTAGGGATGGGATACGAGCAGTACTTC